The source of this T cell receptor beta chain is a study of metastatic and nonmetastatic thyroid tumors. MiXCR re-clonotyped the PCR reads for TCRdb. The sample lists tens of thousands of clones; about 21% were seen once. Trimming shortened V by 4 bases and J by 4 bases, and 8 bases separated the two germline ends. Germline CDR1 is MNHEY and CDR2 is SMNVEV (reference sequence). The CDR3 runs to 13 residues. No patient had received any treatment before thyroid surgery. This clone was recorded many times. The chain combines TRBV27 with TRBJ1-5; no clear D gene. This clonotype was sampled from a female donor with papillary thyroid cancer or a benign thyroid nodule (not recorded which). Some clones in this sample may be carry-over from other donors' samples. What was sequenced was blood. As DNA, the CDR3 is TGTGCCAGCAGTTGGGCAGTTAATCAGCCCCAGCATTTT. Translated, it gives CASSWAVNQPQHF.